This T cell receptor (beta chain) was obtained from a study of control samples from healthy donors and cancer patients. The CDR3 length is 15 residues. J gave up 5 bases and V 2 bases, and 3 bases lay outside the gene matches. The germline V gene has CDR1 KGHSH and CDR2 LQKENI. The data were produced by immunoSEQ multiplex PCR, yet TCRdb's version contains in-frame clones alone and is incomplete. This sample has 65,000 to 100,000 clones, with over 75% found just once. The TCR sequence derives from a man aged 50 to 60 in good health. The chain links TRBV18 to TRBJ2-1, with 10 bases lining up with TRBD1. The specimen sequenced was blood. The CDR3 reads CASSPGTGEHNEQFF. The CDR3 DNA reads TGTGCCAGCTCACCAGGGACAGGGGAACACAATGAGCAGTTCTTC.